This TCR beta chain was recorded in a study of cytomegalovirus exposure and HLA in healthy donors (dated 2017 in TCRdb). Describing the broader study: In an earlier analysis of 587 of the donors, roughly 300 Gb of sequence data and 117 million unique TCR beta sequences from some 170 million T cells were reported. An early release that covered around 590 HLA-typed donors contained approximately 300 gigabases of sequencing data and 85 million to 100 million unique TCR sequences. Among the approximately 430 genotyped donors, 75% to 90% belonged to the genetic ancestry cluster associated with self-reported Caucasian donors. The aim of the study was to test whether cataloging public T cell receptors could identify signatures of past pathogen exposure. The T cell repertoires of 550 to 850 subjects were profiled by immunosequencing and related to cytomegalovirus serostatus. Along with the approximately 620-subject first cohort, a separate validation cohort of 120 different subjects was used. The study combined high-throughput TCR immunosequencing, statistical association of individual TCRs with disease status, and machine learning to predict cytomegalovirus infection status. A later analysis re-analyzed previously published TCR beta repertoires from 660 or so donors and added high-resolution HLA genotyping to study TCR occurrence patterns. In the later analysis, no new phenotypic data were used to find candidate immune exposures; instead, reliance was placed on TCR beta sequences and their occurrence across donors. To decide whether each TCR beta V gene segment behaved as functional or pseudogenic, an earlier analysis of fewer than 750 of the donors relied on high-throughput TCR beta sequencing. Donor age, sex, ethnicity and CMV serostatus were compiled alongside the repertoire data. In a later genetic analysis, genome-wide SNP genotypes for about 55% of the roughly 700 donors were used, and that subset was treated as a discovery cohort. Every discovery cohort repertoire had been produced on one sequencing platform. Both class I and class II loci were covered by HLA typing, at four-digit resolution. The number of donors typed differed by locus, with about 620-630 for A, B, C, DRB1 and DQB1, approximately 500 for DQA1, 600 to 610 for DPA1, and around 450 for DPB1. About five DR-DQ haplotypes were handled as single units for association and clustering, since linkage in the cohort was strong. On average, approximately 250,000 unique TCR beta nucleotide sequences were sequenced per donor among a few hundred genotyped donors of the cohort, with about 17% of those sequences being non-productive. What the work shows at the level of the full study, not this receptor alone: In a later analysis, several top co-occurrence clusters were reported to appear linked to parvovirus B19, influenza, CMV and Epstein-Barr virus. A further reported finding was that TCR beta sequences accurately predicted the HLA-A and HLA-B alleles for most subjects in the first cohort. In a later analysis, TCR association rates were found to vary across HLA loci, with the most associated TCRs seen for DRB1 alleles and the fewest for HLA-C alleles. It was suggested by the authors that the approach could potentially be generalized to other disease states and immunological phenotypes. In a later analysis, 16,951 TCR beta sequences were associated with specific HLA alleles at a false discovery rate of 0.05. A few of the identified cytomegalovirus-associated TCR beta chains were confirmed in vitro to be specific for cytomegalovirus antigens. CMV serostatus was the only immune exposure information available for the cohort. In a later analysis, HLA-associated TCR beta chains showed more clonal expansion and lower generation probabilities than non-associated chains that were equally common. This cohort had only TCR beta chains sequenced, and the lack of alpha or paired-chain data limited which features could be detected. Most TCR sequences were observed very rarely across donors, whereas some public TCRs were present in many individuals. Strong co-occurrence of HLA alleles, especially DR and DQ, made assigning TCR associations to individual alleles difficult. The classifier was reported to diagnose cytomegalovirus status with high specificity and sensitivity in both the original and validation cohorts. Most CMV-associated TCR beta chains appeared to be HLA-restricted in a later analysis, and the HLA associations seemed to be driven largely by CMV exposure. A group of highly shared sequence variants was considered likely to be a technical artifact of the sequencing pipeline. A total of 150 to 200 TCR beta chains were listed by the study as associated with cytomegalovirus. An earlier analysis of approximately 570 of the donors showed that most TCR beta V segments appeared in productive rearrangements either about 87% or about 30% of the time, which broadly matched IMGT annotations. Around 16 rarely observed V segments, including chromosome 9 orphons, were excluded from the earlier analysis of about 500 of the donors because counts were too low. V-gene and J-gene trimming of TCR beta chains was associated with a missense DCLRE1C variant in a later genetic analysis, and the association was replicated in an independent cohort. According to a later genetic analysis, donors in an Asian-associated ancestry cluster had fewer N-insertions in productive TCRs than the approximately 630-donor mean. Because HLA typing was unavailable for some donors at each locus, only the typed subset was used in association tests. Presence/absence analyses assumed roughly uniform sequencing depth across donors, an assumption that may not hold. Linkage disequilibrium might explain the correlated functional status among segregating V segments, but an unknown experimental factor could not be ruled out. Some IMGT-functional V segments, including TRBV6-2 and TRBV6-3, could not be distinguished by the 87-base-pair reads and were therefore excluded.

In total, roughly 670 healthy bone marrow donors made up the cohort. All cohort members were sampled while nominally healthy, although unrecorded immune exposures were likely present. The donor tested CMV seropositive and was one of the 289 seropositive cohort members. A peripheral blood sample was collected from each donor, and TCR beta sequencing was performed on peripheral blood mononuclear cells. Genomic DNA extraction from the blood cell samples was performed with the Qiagen DNeasy Blood Extraction Kit. Per the germline V gene, MNHNS is the CDR1 and SASEGT is the CDR2. Trimming accounts for 6 bases at V and 4 bases at J, while the number of junction bases matched to no gene is 8. From the cysteine through the phenylalanine, the CDR3 covers 15 amino acids. The DNA shown is the 45-base CDR3, in frame from base 1. Libraries were constructed by the immunoSEQ multiplex PCR assay. For the multiplex PCR, a mixture combining 60 forward primers for TCR Vbeta segments and 13 reverse primers for TCR Jbeta segments was used. A multiplex PCR assay on genomic DNA amplified the CDR3 region of rearranged TCR beta genes. The Illumina HiSeq System was used to sequence the amplified TCR beta libraries as 87-base-pair reads. For the original study's pipeline: A later analysis counted about 76 million unique TCR beta chains across the 670 or so repertoires, and some 12 million of these chains were shared by at least two donors. A nearest-neighbor algorithm error-corrected the raw reads and collapsed the reads into unique sequences, merging closely related sequences to remove PCR and sequencing errors. To assign V, D and J gene segments, CDR3 sequences were aligned to IMGT reference sequences. For a sequence to be retained, a match of at least six nucleotides was required to both a V gene segment and a J gene segment. Rearrangements were called productive when the CDR3 lacked stop codons and stayed in frame with V and J; all others were non-productive. Following IMGT convention, CDR3 was defined as the stretch from the second conserved V-encoded cysteine to the conserved J-encoded phenylalanine. Sequences without an unambiguous match to a single V gene segment were excluded from the earlier analysis of 450 to 650 of the donors. An earlier analysis of 450 to 650 of the donors called V segments functional above 56.7% productive rearrangements and segregating when the between-donor standard deviation exceeded 5%. A statistical classification framework was built for diagnosing cytomegalovirus status from the catalog of TCR beta chain sequences. A later analysis assigned V and J genes by comparing TCR nucleotide sequences with IMGT/GENE-DB human TR gene sequences. The TCRdist pipeline was used in a later analysis to assign CDR3 sequences and most-parsimonious VDJ recombination scenarios. A later analysis defined each TCR beta chain by its CDR3 amino acid sequence plus V-gene family, and excluded reads lacking a unique V-gene family. In a later analysis, 500 to 650 highly shared, low-generation-probability nucleotide sequences were removed to address suspected cross-contamination and a sequencing artifact. For each public chain, a later analysis derived a clonal expansion index from normalized ranks of inferred template counts within each repertoire. Generation probabilities in a later analysis came from a VDJ recombination model fitted to out-of-frame rearrangements, and those results were checked against IGoR. Hypergeometric tests were used in a later analysis to score TCR-TCR, TCR-HLA and TCR-CMV co-occurrence, with a repertoire-size bias correction applied to the TCR pairs. False discovery rates were estimated in a later analysis by permuting HLA or CMV assignments 20 times. In a later analysis, co-occurring TCRs were grouped with DBSCAN, and TCRdist sequence similarity was added when clustering was performed within HLA-allele-positive subsets. For co-occurrence clustering, repertoires with fewer than 30,000 or more than 120,000 public chains were excluded, along with a handful of repertoires with anomalous nucleotide sharing. TCRdb re-hosts the immuneACCESS table, in-frame sequences only. Its copies lack some clones; in the studies checked, an unresolved V gene accounts for under half of them, and the cause for the rest is not known. The V and J calls and clone size are taken from that table; D and trimming were inferred from the DNA. In this sample the table shows 90,000 to 120,000 clones, about 77% of which occur a single time. The ten largest clones take up 4.8% of the sample.

This clone was picked up a small number of times. The target of this receptor is not known. Base qualities are not provided; no much larger clone lies one nucleotide away. The sequence derives from a woman aged 18-29 years in good health and CMV-seropositive. Material for sequencing was PBMCs. The V and J genes are TRBV6-1 and TRBJ2-2; 7 bases in between match TRBD1. The DNA sequence is as follows: TGTGCCAGCAGGACCGGGACAGCGGTCACCGGGGAGCTGTTTTTT. The encoded protein is CASRTGTAVTGELFF.